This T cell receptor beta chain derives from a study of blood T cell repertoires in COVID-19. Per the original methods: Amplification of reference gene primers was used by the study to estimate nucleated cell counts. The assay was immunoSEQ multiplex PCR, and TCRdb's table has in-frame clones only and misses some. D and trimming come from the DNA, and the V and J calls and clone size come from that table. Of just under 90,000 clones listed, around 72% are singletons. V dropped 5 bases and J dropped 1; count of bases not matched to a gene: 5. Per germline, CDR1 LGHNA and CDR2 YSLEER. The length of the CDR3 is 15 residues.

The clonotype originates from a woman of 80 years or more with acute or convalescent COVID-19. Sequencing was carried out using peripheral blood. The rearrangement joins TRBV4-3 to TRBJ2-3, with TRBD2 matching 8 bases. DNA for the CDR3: TGCGCCAGCAGCAGGCGGGGGGCTGGCACAGATACGCAGTATTTT. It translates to CASSRRGAGTDTQYF.